A selection of T cell receptor beta chains follows, all from one sample in a study of blood T cell repertoires in COVID-19. Here immunoSEQ multiplex PCR was the method, and the copy in TCRdb shows in-frame clones only, minus some. This sample has about 150,000 clones, with approximately 90% found just once. Sequencing was performed on peripheral blood. The receptors derive from a woman aged 40 to 55 with acute or convalescent COVID-19. CDR3s include the opening cysteine and the closing phenylalanine or tryptophan. A D gene is named only where the DNA matches it firmly. Size values are once, few and many counts, or a class for expanded clones, and some rows have none.

J: TRBJ2-7; D: TRBD1; size: -; V: TRBV29-1; DNA: TGCAGCGTTGCCGACAGGGGGTCCCGGCAGTACTTC; CDR3: CSVADRGSRQYF
J: TRBJ1-2; D: TRBD1; size: -; V: TRBV11-2; DNA: TGTGCCAGCAGCTCCGGAATGACAGGGGCCTATGGCTACACCTTC; CDR3: CASSSGMTGAYGYTF
J: TRBJ1-2; D: -; size: -; V: TRBV12-3/TRBV12-4; DNA: TGTGCCAGCAGTTTGACAAAGGATGGCTACACCTTC; CDR3: CASSLTKDGYTF
J: TRBJ2-3; D: TRBD2; size: -; V: TRBV10-1; DNA: TGCGCCAGCAGTGAGTCGAAATCGGCGGGGGGGCCAGATACGCAGTATTTT; CDR3: CASSESKSAGGPDTQYF
J: TRBJ2-1; D: -; size: once; V: TRBV29-1; DNA: TGCAGCGTTGAAGATCTATTAAACAATGAGCAGTTCTTC; CDR3: CSVEDLLNNEQFF
J: TRBJ1-3; D: -; size: -; V: TRBV28; DNA: TGTGCCAGCAGTGAATTTACATCAAGTTCTGGAAACACCATATATTTT; CDR3: CASSEFTSSSGNTIYF
J: TRBJ2-3; D: TRBD2; size: -; V: TRBV28; DNA: TGTGCCAGCAGGCCTGCGGGGGAAGACACAGATACGCAGTATTTT; CDR3: CASRPAGEDTDTQYF
J: TRBJ2-7; D: -; size: -; V: TRBV4-2; DNA: TGTGCCAGACCCCAAGGGACAAAACTTCCCTACGAGCAGTACTTC; CDR3: CARPQGTKLPYEQYF
J: TRBJ2-3; D: TRBD2; size: -; V: TRBV10-1; DNA: TGCGCCAGCAGTGAAACTAGCGGGGGCCGAGGTCGCCACACAGATACGCAGTATTTT; CDR3: CASSETSGGRGRHTDTQYF
J: TRBJ1-2; D: -; size: once; V: TRBV29-1; DNA: TGCAGCGTTGCGATAATGGGACTGCCTTATCCTTCTAACTATGGCTACACCTTC; CDR3: CSVAIMGLPYPSNYGYTF
J: TRBJ2-4; D: TRBD1; size: -; V: TRBV30; DNA: TGTGCCTGGGACAGGGTTGCCAAAAACATTCAGTACTTC; CDR3: CAWDRVAKNIQYF
J: TRBJ2-4; D: TRBD2; size: once; V: TRBV11-3; DNA: TGTGCCAGCAACACGGCTGCGGGAGAGCCCCAGTACTTC; CDR3: CASNTAAGEPQYF
J: TRBJ1-4; D: TRBD1; size: -; V: TRBV6-2/TRBV6-3; DNA: TGTGCCAGCAGTTGGGGACAGGGGATTGAAAAACTGTTTTTT; CDR3: CASSWGQGIEKLFF
J: TRBJ1-6; D: -; size: -; V: TRBV5-1; DNA: TGCGCCAGCAGCTTGGACAGGGAGGGGTCACCCCTCCACTTT; CDR3: CASSLDREGSPLHF
J: TRBJ1-5; D: -; size: once; V: TRBV30; DNA: TGTGCCTGGAGTGTCTCCAATCAGCCCCAGCATTTT; CDR3: CAWSVSNQPQHF
J: TRBJ2-5; D: TRBD1; size: -; V: TRBV11-3; DNA: TGTGCCAGCAGTTCAGGACAGGGGGCCCTCCAAGAGACCCAGTACTTC; CDR3: CASSSGQGALQETQYF
J: TRBJ2-4; D: TRBD1; size: once; V: TRBV19; DNA: TGTGCCAGTAGTACTCGGGACAGGTCATTACTAGCCAAAAACATTCAGTACTTC; CDR3: CASSTRDRSLLAKNIQYF
J: TRBJ2-3; D: -; size: once; V: TRBV12-3/TRBV12-4; DNA: TGTGCCAGCAGTTTAGGGGGGCTGGATACGCAGTATTTT; CDR3: CASSLGGLDTQYF
J: TRBJ1-4; D: TRBD1; size: -; V: TRBV7-6; DNA: TGTGCCAGCAGCTTAGTCGGGACAGCTAATGAAAAACTGTTTTTT; CDR3: CASSLVGTANEKLFF
J: TRBJ2-2; D: -; size: once; V: TRBV5-1; DNA: TGCGCCAGCAGCCTCCTCACCGGGGAGCTGTTTTTT; CDR3: CASSLLTGELFF
J: TRBJ2-3; D: TRBD2; size: -; V: TRBV4-2; DNA: TGTGCCAGCAGCTCAGCGGGGCCCGACACAGATACGCAGTATTTT; CDR3: CASSSAGPDTDTQYF
J: TRBJ2-1; D: -; size: -; V: TRBV9; DNA: TGTGCCAGCAGCACTCGAAGGGGCGAGGGGAGGTATAACAATGAGCAGTTCTTC; CDR3: CASSTRRGEGRYNNEQFF
J: TRBJ2-1; D: -; size: -; V: TRBV7-3; DNA: TGTGCCAGCAGCTTCCGGACAGGGAAAGCGACTAGCGGTATCTACAATGAGCAGTTCTTC; CDR3: CASSFRTGKATSGIYNEQFF
J: TRBJ2-1; D: TRBD2; size: -; V: TRBV9; DNA: TGTGCCAGCAGCGTTTTACTAGCGGGATCCAATGAGCAGTTCTTC; CDR3: CASSVLLAGSNEQFF
J: TRBJ2-1; D: TRBD2; size: once; V: TRBV7-9; DNA: TGTGCCAGCACCACGGGACTAGCGGGGGGTAATGAGCAGTTCTTC; CDR3: CASTTGLAGGNEQFF
J: TRBJ2-1; D: TRBD1; size: -; V: TRBV11-2; DNA: TGTGCCAGCAGCTTAAAAGGGACAGGGGTTCGTGGGGAGCAGTTCTTC; CDR3: CASSLKGTGVRGEQFF
J: TRBJ1-3; D: -; size: -; V: TRBV9; DNA: TGTGCCAGCAGCAACAATAGGGAGGGGAGCTCTGGAAACACCATATATTTT; CDR3: CASSNNREGSSGNTIYF